This T cell receptor (beta chain) is drawn from a study of blood T cell repertoires in COVID-19. As for the study in general: Some COVID-19 samples were acute and others convalescent; all came from the United States, Italy and Spain. Sources were T cells, B-cell-depleted T cells, or PBMCs; the material itself was cDNA or gDNA.

This clone was recorded a few times. V lost 10 bases, J lost 0 bases, and 5 bases stayed unmatched. This CDR3 contains 14 residues. Germline V lookup: CDR1 SEHNR, CDR2 FQNEAQ (reference sequence). Methods used by the authors: How many nucleated cells were present was estimated from reference gene primer amplification. The data were produced by immunoSEQ multiplex PCR, yet TCRdb's version contains in-frame clones alone and is incomplete. The V and J calls and the clone size are those of that table, but D and trimming were determined from the DNA. The sample includes roughly 170,000 clones, about three quarters of them seen just once.

The chain carries TRBV7-9 and TRBJ2-1, with 8 bases identical to TRBD2. Sequencing was done on a sample of peripheral blood. The sequence was collected from a woman in her 70s with acute or convalescent COVID-19. The DNA for the CDR3 is TGTGCCACCTCCAGCGGGAGCTCCTACAATGAGCAGTTCTTC. Amino acid sequence: CATSSGSSYNEQFF.